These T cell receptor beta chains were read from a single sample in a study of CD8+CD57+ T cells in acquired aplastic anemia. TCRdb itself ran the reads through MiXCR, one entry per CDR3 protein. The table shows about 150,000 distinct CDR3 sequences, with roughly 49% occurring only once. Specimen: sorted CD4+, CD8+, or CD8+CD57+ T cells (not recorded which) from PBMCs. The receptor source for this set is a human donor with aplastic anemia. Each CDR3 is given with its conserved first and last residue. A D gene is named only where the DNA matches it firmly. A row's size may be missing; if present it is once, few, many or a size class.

CDR3: CSARSDGSYEQYF
DNA: TGCAGTGCTCGTTCGGACGGATCCTACGAGCAGTACTTC
J: TRBJ2-7
size: many
D: -
V: TRBV20-1

CDR3: CAISYLIAGGVNEQFF
DNA: TGTGCCATCAGTTACCTTATAGCGGGAGGCGTGAATGAGCAGTTCTTC
J: TRBJ2-1
size: -
D: TRBD2
V: TRBV10-3

CDR3: CASSPPRGRDTEAFF
DNA: TGTGCCAGCAGCCCGCCGCGGGGGCGAGACACTGAAGCTTTCTTT
J: TRBJ1-1
size: -
D: -
V: TRBV7-9

CDR3: CATSEGEYTGELFF
DNA: TGTGCCACCAGTGAAGGGGAATACACCGGGGAGCTGTTTTTT
J: TRBJ2-2
size: -
D: -
V: TRBV24-1

CDR3: CASKDRDNQPQHF
DNA: TGTGCCAGTAAAGACAGGGACAATCAGCCCCAGCATTTT
J: TRBJ1-5
size: -
D: TRBD1
V: TRBV19

CDR3: CSATTGGTYEQYF
DNA: TGCAGTGCTACGACAGGGGGCACCTACGAGCAGTACTTC
J: TRBJ2-7
size: -
D: TRBD1
V: TRBV20-1

CDR3: CASSAGPSFYNEQFF
DNA: TGTGCCAGCAGTGCCGGGCCTTCCTTTTACAATGAGCAGTTCTTC
J: TRBJ2-1
size: -
D: -
V: TRBV6-2/TRBV6-3

CDR3: CASSEGTSGGDTQYF
DNA: TGTGCCAGCAGTGAAGGGACTAGCGGGGGGGATACGCAGTATTTT
J: TRBJ2-3
size: many
D: TRBD2
V: TRBV2

CDR3: CASLRLAGQLLKETQYF
DNA: TGTGCCAGCTTACGATTGGCAGGTCAGCTTCTAAAAGAGACCCAGTACTTC
J: TRBJ2-5
size: -
D: -
V: TRBV25-1

CDR3: CASSWKGRDTYEQYF
DNA: TGTGCCAGCTCTTGGAAGGGGCGGGATACCTACGAGCAGTACTTC
J: TRBJ2-7
size: -
D: -
V: TRBV25-1

CDR3: CASRLSIGTEAFF
DNA: TGTGCCAGCAGACTGAGCATTGGAACTGAAGCTTTCTTT
J: TRBJ1-1
size: many
D: -
V: TRBV6-1

CDR3: CASSYTRTADNSPLHF
DNA: TGTGCCAGCAGTTACACGAGGACCGCTGATAATTCACCCCTCCACTTT
J: TRBJ1-6
size: many
D: -
V: TRBV6-5

CDR3: CASVDAPGNYGYTF
DNA: TGTGCCAGCGTTGACGCTCCGGGTAACTATGGCTACACCTTC
J: TRBJ1-2
size: -
D: -
V: TRBV25-1

CDR3: CASSYYGTGYSYEQYF
DNA: TGTGCCAGCAGCTACTATGGGACAGGGTACTCCTACGAGCAGTACTTC
J: TRBJ2-7
size: many
D: TRBD1
V: TRBV5-5

CDR3: CSFEAGPNYEQYF
DNA: TGCAGTTTTGAGGCAGGGCCTAACTACGAGCAGTACTTC
J: TRBJ2-7
size: -
D: -
V: TRBV20-1

CDR3: CATSVPDSSGANVLTF
DNA: TGTGCCACCAGTGTACCGGACAGCTCTGGGGCCAACGTCCTGACTTTC
J: TRBJ2-6
size: few
D: -
V: TRBV24-1

CDR3: CAISGTLEGTEAFF
DNA: TGTGCCATCAGTGGGACACTCGAGGGCACTGAAGCTTTCTTT
J: TRBJ1-1
size: few
D: -
V: TRBV10-3